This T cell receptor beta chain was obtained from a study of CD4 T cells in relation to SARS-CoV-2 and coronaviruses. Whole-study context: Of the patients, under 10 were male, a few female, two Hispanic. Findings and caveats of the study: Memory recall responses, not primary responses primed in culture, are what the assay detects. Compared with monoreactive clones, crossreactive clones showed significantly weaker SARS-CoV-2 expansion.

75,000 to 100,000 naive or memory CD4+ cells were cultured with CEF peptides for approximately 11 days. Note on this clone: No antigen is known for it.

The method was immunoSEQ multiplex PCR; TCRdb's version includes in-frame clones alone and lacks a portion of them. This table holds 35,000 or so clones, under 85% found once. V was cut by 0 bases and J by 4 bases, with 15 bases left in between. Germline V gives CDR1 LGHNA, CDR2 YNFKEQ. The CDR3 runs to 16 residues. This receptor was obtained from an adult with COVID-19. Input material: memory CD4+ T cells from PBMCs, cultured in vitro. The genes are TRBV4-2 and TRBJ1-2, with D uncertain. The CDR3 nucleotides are TGTGCCAGCAGCCAAGATCGGGGTGCCGCTGGCTATGGCTACACCTTC. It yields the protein CASSQDRGAAGYGYTF.